The 19 T cell receptor beta chains below were found in one sample sequenced in a study of blood T cell repertoires in COVID-19. This table comes from immunoSEQ multiplex PCR, and its TCRdb copy is limited to in-frame clones, with some not included. Of nearly 110,000 clones in the sample, less than 80% were seen once. Sequenced sample: peripheral blood. The receptor set was obtained from a man older than 75 with COVID-19, enrolled during active disease.

This rearrangement joins TRBV18 to TRBJ2-3, with no clear D. CDR1 is KGHSH, CDR2 LQKENI, per germline. The CDR3 extends over 14 amino acids. The V and J ends lost 6 bases and 5 bases respectively, with 15 bases between them. The CDR3 DNA reads as TGTGCCAGCTCTGCGAGTGGAGAGGAAGATACGCAGTATTTT. The encoded protein is CASSASGEEDTQYF.

J is TRBJ2-7 and V is TRBV3-1 (or the pseudogene TRBV3-2); TRBD2 is a possible D gene (5 bases). The V gene lost 1 base and the J gene lost 0 bases, with 13 bases spanning the gap. This CDR3 is 16 amino acids long. The germline V gene has CDR1 LGHDT and CDR2 YNNKEL (reference sequence). CDR3 region: CASSQVGEGGSYEQYF. DNA for the CDR3: TGTGCCAGCAGCCAAGTTGGGGAAGGAGGCTCCTACGAGCAGTACTTC.

The CDR3 DNA reads TGTGCCAGCAGCGTGTGGACAGGGGTAACAGAGACGTCGAAAGCTTTCTTT. Translation gives CASSVWTGVTETSKAFF. The chain employs TRBV7-9 and TRBJ1-1, with 9 bases identical to TRBD1. V was clipped by 5 bases and J by 9 bases; unmatched bases: 19. The germline gives CDR1 SEHNR, CDR2 FQNEAQ (reference sequence). The CDR3 contains 17 residues.

V and J are TRBV7-9 and TRBJ2-1; possible D gene TRBD2, 6 bases. The CDR3 runs to 13 residues. With 4 bases removed from V and 9 bases from J, the gap between germline ends came to 13 bases. The germline V gene encodes CDR1 SEHNR and CDR2 FQNEAQ (reference sequence). The CDR3 spells CASSSRLDSEQFF. In nucleotides, the CDR3 is TGTGCCAGCAGCTCCCGACTAGACTCTGAGCAGTTCTTC.

The rearrangement uses TRBV28 and TRBJ1-4, with 7 bases that match TRBD1. From germline, CDR1 is MDHEN and CDR2 SYDVKM. Germline trimming cut 6 bases from V and 4 bases from J; bases unmatched to any gene: 5. CDR3 length: 14 residues. The CDR3 nucleotides are TGTGCCAGCAGCCCGGACAGGATTAATGAAAAACTGTTTTTT. Amino acids: CASSPDRINEKLFF.

Only one count was recorded for this clone. The rearrangement joins TRBV7-2 to TRBJ2-3; 7 bases map to TRBD2. Germline lookup yields CDR1 SGHTA and CDR2 FQGNSA. This CDR3 has 13 residues. V lost 3 bases, J lost 5 bases, and 2 bases stayed unmatched. CDR3 sequence reads: CASSFIAGDTQYF. The DNA of the CDR3 is TGTGCCAGCAGCTTCATAGCGGGAGATACGCAGTATTTT.

The chain uses TRBV29-1 and TRBJ2-7, with D possibly being TRBD1 (5 bases). Germline V gene data show CDR1 as SQVTM and CDR2 as ANQGSEA. This CDR3 spans 12 amino acids. The V end was cut by 5 bases, the J end by 6 bases, with 14 bases between. CDR3 sequence: CSVTPQGREQYF. For the CDR3, the DNA is TGCAGCGTTACGCCCCAGGGTCGCGAGCAGTACTTC.

The chain recombines TRBV6-5 with TRBJ2-7; possible D gene TRBD2, 7 bases. The V end was cut by 0 bases, the J end by 4 bases, with 16 bases between. Germline V lookup: CDR1 MNHEY, CDR2 SVGAGI. The CDR3 consists of 16 residues. CDR3 DNA: TGTGCCAGCAGTTACTCTGGGAGCAGGGGAGGGTACGAGCAGTACTTC. Its protein is CASSYSGSRGGYEQYF.

This chain joins TRBV24-1 and TRBJ2-3; TRBD1 is a possible D gene (6 bases). Between the trimmed V and J ends, which lost 9 bases and 0 bases, there was a span of 12 bases. Per the germline V gene, CDR1 is KGHDR and CDR2 is SFDVKD. This CDR3 contains 14 residues. The CDR3 is CATGGGTSTDTQYF. The CDR3 coding sequence is TGTGCCACCGGGGGCGGAACTAGCACAGATACGCAGTATTTT.

The chain uses TRBV28 and TRBJ1-5, with 8 bases that match TRBD1. The ends lost 2 bases at V and 6 bases at J; junction bases unmatched: 6. The CDR3 loop spans 15 amino acids. Germline CDR1 and CDR2: MDHEN and SYDVKM. The CDR3 nucleotides read TGTGCCAGCAGTTTAAGAGGCAGGGGGCGTCAGCCCCAGCATTTT. This translates into CASSLRGRGRQPQHF.

This clone was counted a single time. V usage is TRBV7-8 and J usage is TRBJ2-3, with D maybe TRBD2 (6 bases). This CDR3 region has 15 residues. Germline lookup yields CDR1 SGHVS and CDR2 FQNEAQ. The V end lost 3 bases, the J end lost 0 bases, and 10 bases lay between the germline ends. CDR3 in amino acids: CASSLGLTSTDTQYF. The CDR3 DNA reads TGTGCCAGCAGCTTGGGACTGACTAGCACAGATACGCAGTATTTT.

The chain recombines TRBV29-1 with TRBJ2-5; 7 bases line up with TRBD2. V was pared by 4 bases and J by 5 bases, with 7 bases of the junction left unmatched. The CDR3 is 13 amino acids. CDR1 and CDR2 (germline): SQVTM, ANQGSEA. In nucleotides, the CDR3 is TGCAGCGTTGCTGGGGGGGGAGGGGAGACCCAGTACTTC. This translates into CSVAGGGGETQYF.

V and J are TRBV5-4 and TRBJ1-6, with TRBD1 matching over 7 bases. The V segment lost 0 bases and the J segment 7 bases; nucleotides outside the gene matches: 7. Looked up from germline, CDR1 is SGHNT and CDR2 is YYREEE (reference sequence). This CDR3 has 16 amino acids. The CDR3 region is CASSLDEGQSNSPLHF. The CDR3 bases are TGTGCCAGCAGCTTGGATGAGGGACAGTCGAATTCACCCCTCCACTTT.

The J gene is TRBJ2-1, the V gene TRBV4-2, with 8 bases that match TRBD2. The CDR3 totals 14 residues. V lost 5 bases to trimming and J lost 8 bases; unmatched junction nucleotides: 8. In germline, CDR1 is LGHNA, CDR2 YNFKEQ. The chain's CDR3 is CASSFGLALDEQFF. The CDR3, as DNA: TGTGCCAGCAGCTTCGGACTAGCTTTGGATGAGCAGTTCTTC.

This clone has only one observation. V gene TRBV10-1 combines with J gene TRBJ2-7; TRBD1 matches at 7 bases. The germline V gene encodes CDR1 WNHNN and CDR2 SYGVQD (reference sequence). The CDR3 has 12 residues. The ends lost 5 bases at V and 5 bases at J; junction bases unmatched: 3. The CDR3 is CASSITGDEQYF. The CDR3 nucleotides read TGCGCCAGCAGTATAACAGGGGACGAGCAGTACTTC.

V and J are TRBV24-1 and TRBJ1-2; D is possibly TRBD1 (6 bases). From germline, CDR1 is KGHDR and CDR2 SFDVKD. The CDR3 loop spans 12 amino acids. V was cut by 5 bases and J by 8 bases, with 11 bases left in between. The CDR3 nucleotides are TGTGCCACCAGTGGTCAGGGGCACGGCTACACCTTC. It is translated as CATSGQGHGYTF.

This clone was detected only once. This chain connects TRBV5-1 to TRBJ2-3, with 11 bases identical to TRBD2. The CDR3 totals 18 residues. CDR1 is SGHRS, CDR2 YFSETQ, per germline. Trimming at V came to 2 bases and at J to 0 bases, leaving 8 bases not matched to a gene. The CDR3 sequence is CASSFASGRPTSTDTQYF. The CDR3 nucleotides are TGCGCCAGCAGCTTCGCTAGCGGGAGGCCAACTAGCACAGATACGCAGTATTTT.

The chain has TRBV28 and TRBJ1-6; 7 positions agree with TRBD1. Per germline, CDR1 MDHEN and CDR2 SYDVKM. V was pared by 5 bases and J by 9 bases, with 10 bases of the junction left unmatched. This CDR3 contains 15 residues. The CDR3 spells CASSLPTGLGSPLHF. The CDR3, as DNA: TGTGCCAGCAGTCTACCGACAGGGCTGGGTTCACCCCTCCACTTT.

This clone was detected a few times. The chain carries TRBV18 and TRBJ2-7; 7 nucleotides line up with TRBD2. The CDR3 consists of 14 residues. V shed 6 bases and J 4 bases; nucleotides not matched to a gene: 9. From germline, CDR1 is KGHSH and CDR2 LQKENI. The CDR3 loop reads CASSQRTSDYEQYF. The CDR3 coding sequence is TGTGCCAGCTCCCAAAGGACTAGTGATTACGAGCAGTACTTC. Supplemented by reference TRBV18 and TRBJ2-7, the full variable domain reads NAGVMQNPRHLVRRRGQEARLRCSPMKGHSHVYWYRQLPEEGLKFMVYLQKENIIDESGMPKERFSAEFPKEGPSILRIQQVVRGDSAAYFCASSQRTSDYEQYFGPGTRLTVT.